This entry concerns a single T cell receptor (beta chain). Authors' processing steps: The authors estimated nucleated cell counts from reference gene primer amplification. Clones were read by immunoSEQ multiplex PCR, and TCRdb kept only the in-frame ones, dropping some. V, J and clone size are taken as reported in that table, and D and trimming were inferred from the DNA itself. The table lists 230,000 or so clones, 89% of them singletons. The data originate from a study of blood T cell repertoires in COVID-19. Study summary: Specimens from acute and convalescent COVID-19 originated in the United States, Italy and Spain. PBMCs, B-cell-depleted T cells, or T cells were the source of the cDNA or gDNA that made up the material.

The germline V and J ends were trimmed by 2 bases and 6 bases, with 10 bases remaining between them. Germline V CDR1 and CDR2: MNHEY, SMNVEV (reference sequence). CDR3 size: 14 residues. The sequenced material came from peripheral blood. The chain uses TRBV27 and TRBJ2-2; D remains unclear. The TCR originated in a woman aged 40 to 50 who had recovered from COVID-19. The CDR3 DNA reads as TGTGCCAGCAGTTTAATTCCCGACTCCGGGGAGCTGTTTTTT. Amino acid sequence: CASSLIPDSGELFF.